Listed below are T cell receptor beta chains from one sample, sequenced in a study of CD8+CD57+ T cells in acquired aplastic anemia. TCRdb re-derived calls from the reads in MiXCR, one entry per CDR3 protein. This table has some 180,000 distinct CDR3 sequences, less than 65% appearing once. The sequenced material came from sorted CD4+, CD8+, or CD8+CD57+ T cells (not recorded which) from PBMCs. These receptors were obtained from a human donor with aplastic anemia. The CDR3 runs from the conserved cysteine through the conserved F or W. A D gene is named only where the DNA matches it firmly. Clone size is stated in some rows and not others, as once, few, many or a class when expanded.

abundance	v_gene	j_gene	d_gene	CDR3aa	CDR3nt
.	TRBV25-1	TRBJ2-1	.	CASSVQTSYEQFF	TGTGCCAGCAGTGTCCAGACTAGTTATGAGCAGTTCTTC
many	TRBV29-1	TRBJ2-7	.	CSVVTGQTYEQYF	TGCAGCGTCGTGACAGGTCAGACCTACGAGCAGTACTTC
.	TRBV19	TRBJ1-6	.	CASSSLGASPLHF	TGTGCCAGTAGCTCTCTGGGGGCATCACCCCTCCACTTT
.	TRBV7-2	TRBJ2-7	.	CASSLDRGEQYF	TGTGCCAGCAGCTTAGACAGAGGCGAGCAGTACTTC
.	TRBV7-9	TRBJ2-5	TRBD1	CASSTGQGIQETQYF	TGTGCCAGCAGTACCGGACAGGGGATTCAAGAGACCCAGTACTTC
once	TRBV25-1	TRBJ2-3	TRBD1	CASSSLAGDRGEITDTQYF	TGTGCCAGCAGTTCTCTCGCCGGGGACAGGGGCGAAATCACAGATACGCAGTATTTT
many	TRBV7-9	TRBJ1-5	.	CASSLEGQPQHF	TGTGCCAGCAGCTTAGAGGGTCAGCCCCAGCATTTT
.	TRBV7-9	TRBJ2-7	TRBD2	CASSFREGIEQYF	TGTGCCAGCAGCTTCCGGGAGGGGATCGAGCAGTACTTC
few	TRBV27	TRBJ2-7	.	CASSGSPSEQYF	TGTGCCAGCAGTGGGTCCCCAAGTGAGCAGTACTTC
many	TRBV27	TRBJ1-2	TRBD1	CASSLTGVHYGYTF	TGTGCCAGCAGTTTGACAGGGGTGCACTATGGCTACACCTTC
.	TRBV20-1	TRBJ2-1	.	CSAGPLASPYNEQFF	TGCAGTGCTGGACCCCTAGCGAGTCCCTACAATGAGCAGTTCTTC
.	TRBV27	TRBJ2-7	.	CASSLSTASYEQYF	TGTGCCAGCAGTTTATCGACTGCTTCCTACGAGCAGTACTTC
few	TRBV24-1	TRBJ1-1	TRBD1	CATRDRGNTEAFF	TGTGCCACCAGAGACAGGGGAAACACTGAAGCTTTCTTT
.	TRBV5-1	TRBJ1-6	.	CASSFSGDDSPLHF	TGCGCCAGCAGCTTCTCAGGGGACGACTCACCCCTCCACTTT
.	TRBV27	TRBJ1-3	.	CASRVGRNSGNTIYF	TGTGCCAGCAGGGTTGGCAGAAACTCTGGAAACACCATATATTTT
.	TRBV9	TRBJ2-1	.	CASSVAAVNEQFF	TGTGCCAGCAGCGTAGCGGCTGTTAATGAGCAGTTCTTC
once	TRBV7-3	TRBJ1-3	.	CASSPGLSGNTIYF	TGTGCCAGCAGCCCCGGATTGTCTGGAAACACCATATATTTT
many	TRBV19	TRBJ1-1	TRBD1	CASTRTGNTEAFF	TGTGCCAGTACCCGGACAGGGAACACTGAAGCTTTCTTT
few	TRBV10-3	TRBJ2-7	.	CAISEGDTYEQYF	TGTGCCATCAGTGAGGGGGATACCTACGAGCAGTACTTC
.	TRBV7-9	TRBJ2-6	TRBD1	CASSPTPGQGGSGANVLTF	TGTGCCAGCAGCCCTACCCCGGGACAGGGAGGATCTGGGGCCAACGTCCTGACTTTC
.	TRBV7-9	TRBJ2-1	TRBD2	CASSSGGGALNEQFF	TGTGCCAGCAGCTCCGGCGGGGGGGCCCTCAATGAGCAGTTCTTC
.	TRBV19	TRBJ2-7	.	CASSRPGAYEQYF	TGTGCCAGTAGTCGCCCGGGGGCCTACGAGCAGTACTTC
.	TRBV2	TRBJ2-7	TRBD1	CASSSQGFGEQYF	TGTGCCAGCAGTTCACAGGGGTTTGGCGAGCAGTACTTC
.	TRBV7-9	TRBJ1-4	TRBD1	CASSSQTGGEGQKLFF	TGTGCCAGCAGCTCCCAGACAGGGGGCGAGGGACAAAAACTGTTTTTT
few	TRBV2	TRBJ2-1	.	CASTGVNEQFF	TGTGCCAGCACGGGGGTCAATGAGCAGTTCTTC
few	TRBV20-1	TRBJ1-2	.	CSARGSHNYGYTF	TGCAGTGCTAGGGGCAGTCATAACTATGGCTACACCTTC
.	TRBV29-1	TRBJ1-5	.	CSVGDGVLGNQPQHF	TGCAGCGTTGGAGATGGGGTATTGGGCAATCAGCCCCAGCATTTT
few	TRBV7-2	TRBJ2-7	TRBD2	CASRIRGSGDGSYEQYF	TGTGCCAGCAGGATCCGGGGTAGCGGGGACGGCTCCTACGAGCAGTACTTC
.	TRBV6-1	TRBJ1-5	.	CASSEGDGGQQPQHF	TGTGCCAGCAGTGAAGGAGACGGTGGGCAGCAGCCCCAGCATTTT
.	TRBV15	TRBJ2-7	TRBD2	CATSLTGGWDEQYF	TGTGCCACCAGCCTGACGGGGGGTTGGGACGAGCAGTACTTC
.	TRBV9	TRBJ2-3	TRBD1	CASSVAPDRADTQYF	TGTGCCAGCAGCGTAGCCCCGGACAGGGCCGATACGCAGTATTTT
many	TRBV13	TRBJ1-2	TRBD1	CASSLDRENYGYTF	TGTGCCAGCAGCTTGGACAGGGAAAACTATGGCTACACCTTC
few	TRBV2	TRBJ1-2	.	CASLQEGGWRYGYTF	TGTGCCAGCCTCCAGGAAGGGGGATGGAGGTATGGCTACACCTTC
.	TRBV29-1	TRBJ1-5	.	CSVTGDSNQPQHF	TGCAGCGTAACGGGGGATTCCAATCAGCCCCAGCATTTT
.	TRBV10-3	TRBJ2-7	TRBD2	CAISGTSATYEQYF	TGTGCCATCAGTGGGACTAGCGCAACCTACGAGCAGTACTTC
.	TRBV20-1	TRBJ1-5	.	CGLRFLSNQPQHF	TGCGGCTTAAGATTTCTAAGCAATCAGCCCCAGCATTTT
.	TRBV7-9	TRBJ1-6	TRBD1	CASIGTGNINSPLHF	TGTGCCAGCATCGGGACAGGGAACATTAATTCACCCCTCCACTTT
once	TRBV7-9	TRBJ2-7	TRBD2	CASSAGLAGGGYEQYF	TGTGCCAGCAGCGCAGGACTAGCGGGGGGAGGCTACGAGCAGTACTTC
.	TRBV6-5	TRBJ2-2	TRBD2	CASRGARTSGGNTGELFF	TGTGCCAGCAGGGGTGCCAGGACTAGCGGGGGGAACACCGGGGAGCTGTTTTTT
many	TRBV20-1	TRBJ2-7	TRBD2	CSARERGAPYEQYF	TGCAGTGCTAGAGAGCGGGGGGCCCCCTACGAGCAGTACTTC
.	TRBV15	TRBJ1-5	.	CATSPRTARQPQHF	TGTGCCACCAGCCCCCGCACAGCCCGTCAGCCCCAGCATTTT
.	TRBV19	TRBJ1-1	.	CASSIDSLNTEAFF	TGTGCCAGTAGTATCGACAGCTTAAACACTGAAGCTTTCTTT
.	TRBV20-1	TRBJ2-1	TRBD2	CSAGLADYNEQFF	TGCAGTGCCGGACTAGCGGACTACAATGAGCAGTTCTTC
.	TRBV20-1	TRBJ2-5	TRBD2	CSARGLGLAGGETQYF	TGCAGTGCTAGAGGCCTGGGACTAGCGGGAGGAGAGACCCAGTACTTC
.	TRBV2	TRBJ2-7	TRBD1	CASSSDRGTEQYF	TGTGCCAGCAGCTCGGACAGGGGGACCGAGCAGTACTTC
.	TRBV24-1	TRBJ1-2	.	CATSVDNYYGYTF	TGTGCCACCAGTGTTGACAACTACTATGGCTACACCTTC
.	TRBV5-6	TRBJ2-2	.	CASSFRDLNTGELFF	TGTGCCAGCAGCTTCCGGGATCTCAACACCGGGGAGCTGTTTTTT
.	TRBV7-2	TRBJ1-2	.	CASSPQPGLNYGYTF	TGTGCCAGCAGCCCCCAGCCCGGCCTTAACTATGGCTACACCTTC
once	TRBV7-2	TRBJ2-1	.	CASSPGARVNEQFF	TGTGCCAGCAGCCCCGGAGCCAGGGTGAATGAGCAGTTCTTC
.	TRBV9	TRBJ2-5	.	CASSGRAQETQYF	TGTGCCAGCAGCGGGAGGGCCCAGGAGACCCAGTACTTC
.	TRBV2	TRBJ1-2	.	CASSLGPLFKKYYGYTF	TGTGCCAGCAGCCTTGGCCCGCTTTTCAAGAAGTATTATGGCTACACCTTC
.	TRBV10-3	TRBJ2-3	TRBD2	CAISERTSGTTSTDTQYF	TGTGCCATCAGTGAAAGGACTAGCGGCACTACTAGCACAGATACGCAGTATTTT
few	TRBV2	TRBJ2-7	TRBD2	CASQDQTSGRGREQYF	TGTGCCAGCCAAGATCAGACTAGCGGGAGGGGTCGCGAGCAGTACTTC